Ten or more counts support the clone carrying this TCR beta chain. Assembly of TCR beta libraries relied on iRepertoire HTBI primers together with Arm-PCR of CDR3 regions. MiXCR was run by TCRdb on the multiplex PCR reads, yielding one entry per CDR3 protein. The sample lists 240,000 or so distinct CDR3 sequences, 20% to 25% seen once, with around 13% in the top ten. The V gene lost 7 bases and the J gene lost 7 bases, with 14 bases spanning the gap. The CDR3 has 12 residues. Germline values: CDR1 SQVTM, CDR2 ANQGSEA. These data belong to a study of regulatory T cells in long-lasting Graves disease. In the study overall: Graves' patients, newly diagnosed, had taken antithyroid drugs under 3 months.

Specified time point: newly diagnosed GD, antithyroid drugs for less than 3 months. The TCR library was prepared using RNA isolated from PBMCs. With EDTA tubes as the receptacles, roughly 9.7 milliliters of peripheral blood were drawn. This specimen consisted of peripheral blood mononuclear cells (PBMCs), obtained at new diagnosis, from a patient treated with antithyroid drugs. This chain connects TRBV29-1 to TRBJ2-1; D is possibly TRBD2 (5 bases). This TCR derives from a female donor with Graves disease. CDR3 residues: CSGTDAGNEQFF. The CDR3, as DNA: TGCAGCGGAACAGACGCGGGTAATGAGCAGTTCTTC.